These 23 T cell receptor beta chains came from one sample sequenced in a study of cytomegalovirus exposure and HLA in healthy donors. This PCR relied on a set of 60 Vbeta primers and 13 Jbeta primers. TCRdb's copy holds only in-frame clones and misses some; the assay was immunoSEQ multiplex PCR. Among over 150,000 clones listed, approximately 84% were seen once. Sequenced sample: PBMCs. All receptors come from a woman aged 50 to 65 in good health and CMV-seropositive.

The rearrangement uses TRBV6-5 and TRBJ2-5; 7 bases fit TRBD1. V was clipped by 2 bases and J by 4 bases; unmatched bases: 1. The CDR3 covers 13 residues. The germline gives CDR1 MNHEY, CDR2 SVGAGI. CDR3 sequence (DNA): TGTGCCAGCAGTTACCCAGGGGGAGAGACCCAGTACTTC. It is translated as CASSYPGGETQYF.

The chain uses TRBV19 and TRBJ2-7; D ambiguous. The CDR3 covers 14 residues. V shed 3 bases and J shed 0 bases, with 9 bases lying between them. Germline V lookup: CDR1 LNHDA, CDR2 SQIVND (reference sequence). The CDR3 sequence: CASSITDGSYEQYF. The CDR3 nucleotides are TGTGCCAGTAGTATCACAGACGGCTCCTACGAGCAGTACTTC.

J is TRBJ1-3 and V is TRBV10-3, with a tentative D call TRBD1 (6 bases). V was shortened by 8 bases and J by 2 bases, with 10 bases between the two germline ends. CDR3 length: 13 residues. Per germline, CDR1 ENHRY and CDR2 SYGVKD. CDR3 coding DNA: TGTGCCATCGCCACAGGGACTGGAAACACCATATATTTT. It encodes CAIATGTGNTIYF.

J is TRBJ2-6 and V is TRBV11-2; 9 bases match TRBD1. This CDR3 spans 17 amino acids. CDR1 is SGHAT and CDR2 is FQNNGV in the germline V gene. V lost 3 bases, J lost 1 base, and 4 bases stayed unmatched. This CDR3 reads CASSLNRGRSGANVLTF. DNA for the CDR3: TGTGCCAGCAGCTTGAACAGGGGGCGGTCTGGGGCCAACGTCCTGACTTTC. Full variable domain (rest looked up from reference TRBV11-2 and TRBJ2-6): EAGVAQSPRYKIIEKRQSVAFWCNPISGHATLYWYQQILGQGPKLLIQFQNNGVVDDSQLPKDRFSAERLKGVDSTLKIQPAKLEDSAVYLCASSLNRGRSGANVLTFGAGSRLTVL.

The chain joins TRBV7-3 to TRBJ2-5; TRBD2 aligns across 7 bases. Germline V gene data show CDR1 as SGHTA and CDR2 as FQGTGA. With V trimmed by 1 base and J by 3 bases, 2 bases remained unmatched. CDR3 size: 14 residues. CDR3 DNA sequence: TGTGCCAGCAGCTTAATGGGGGGGGAAGAGACCCAGTACTTC. As protein: CASSLMGGEETQYF. The full variable domain, in which reference TRBV7-3 and TRBJ2-5 provide the parts outside the CDR3, is GAGVSQTPSNKVTEKGKYVELRCDPISGHTALYWYRQSLGQGPEFLIYFQGTGAADDSGLPNDRFFAVRPEGSVSTLKIQRTERGDSAVYLCASSLMGGEETQYFGPGTRLLVL.

The rearrangement uses TRBV7-2 and TRBJ1-1; unclear D gene. Germline CDR1 reads SGHTA; CDR2 reads FQGNSA. The CDR3 spans 14 residues. V dropped 2 bases and J dropped 2 bases, with 9 bases sitting between them. This chain's CDR3 is CASSLHRRNTEAFF. The CDR3, as DNA: TGTGCCAGCAGCTTACACCGCAGAAACACTGAAGCTTTCTTT.

V and J are TRBV18 and TRBJ1-1; TRBD1 matches at 9 bases. The J segment lost 1 base and the V segment lost 6 bases, leaving 6 bases of the junction unmatched. CDR1 KGHSH and CDR2 LQKENI come from the germline V gene. The length of the CDR3 is 15 residues. The CDR3 protein is CASSGEGQGNTEAFF. In DNA, the CDR3 is TGTGCCAGCTCGGGGGAGGGACAGGGGAACACTGAAGCTTTCTTT.

The CDR3 DNA reads TGTGCCAGCGGGGAGCTGGGGGCGAGACAGCCCCAGCATTTT. As protein: CASGELGARQPQHF. The V gene is TRBV28, the J gene TRBJ1-5; perhaps TRBD1 as D (6 bases). The V gene lost 8 bases and the J gene lost 7 bases, with 18 bases spanning the gap. The CDR3 runs to 14 residues. Germline CDR1 is MDHEN and CDR2 is SYDVKM.

V usage is TRBV7-9 and J usage is TRBJ2-3; TRBD1 matches at 10 bases. Trimming took 5 bases from V and 5 from J; bases not matched to a gene: 7. Germline CDR1 and CDR2: SEHNR and FQNEAQ (reference sequence). There are 15 residues in the CDR3. In DNA form, the CDR3 reads TGTGCCAGCAGCCACGACAGGGGGCGAATAGATACGCAGTATTTT. Protein product: CASSHDRGRIDTQYF.

The table lists this clone with a few counts. This sequence joins TRBV18 and TRBJ1-2, with 7 bases lining up with TRBD1. Looked up from germline, CDR1 is KGHSH and CDR2 is LQKENI. This CDR3 is built from 14 residues. Trimming cost V 3 bases and J 4 bases; bases outside gene matches: 5. The CDR3 here is CASSPRDRFYGYTF. For the CDR3, the DNA is TGTGCCAGCTCACCCCGGGACAGATTCTATGGCTACACCTTC.

In DNA form, the CDR3 reads TGTGCCAGCAGAGCGACAGGGGGAGGCTACACCTTC. It yields the protein CASRATGGGYTF. The chain recombines TRBV27 with TRBJ1-2, with TRBD1 matching over 9 bases. V lost 6 bases, J lost 8 bases, and 4 bases stayed unmatched. Germline CDR1 reads MNHEY; CDR2 reads SMNVEV (reference sequence). The CDR3 spans 12 residues.

This clone was detected once. V usage is TRBV2 and J usage is TRBJ1-5, with D perhaps matching TRBD1 (6 bases). The CDR3 loop spans 15 amino acids. Trimming took 6 bases from V and 4 from J, leaving 16 bases between them. In germline, CDR1 is SNHLY, CDR2 FYNNEI. The CDR3 coding sequence is TGTGCCAGCAGCCTTGGGGGGGGCGCGAATCAGCCCCAGCATTTT. It yields the protein CASSLGGGANQPQHF.

The V gene is TRBV7-2, the J gene TRBJ2-7; 14 bases are a match to TRBD2. V was pared by 1 base and J by 2 bases, with 7 bases of the junction left unmatched. The CDR3 is 18 residues long. The germline V gene has CDR1 SGHTA and CDR2 FQGNSA. The CDR3 spells CASSLGTSGRTATYEQYF. In nucleotides, the CDR3 is TGTGCCAGCAGCTTAGGGACTAGCGGGAGGACCGCCACCTACGAGCAGTACTTC.

The rearrangement uses TRBV6-5 and TRBJ1-2, with 8 bases matching TRBD1. The CDR3 spans 13 residues. Germline values: CDR1 MNHEY, CDR2 SVGAGI. The junction had 4 bases not matched to a gene; V was cut back by 5 bases and J by 5 bases. CDR3 sequence reads: CASSRGQEYGYTF. CDR3 nucleotides: TGTGCCAGCAGTAGGGGACAGGAGTATGGCTACACCTTC.

This sequence joins TRBV27 and TRBJ2-1; 11 bases map to TRBD2. With V trimmed by 5 bases and J by 6 bases, 6 bases remained unmatched. The CDR3 extends over 15 amino acids. Looked up from germline, CDR1 is MNHEY and CDR2 is SMNVEV (reference sequence). CDR3 sequence: CASSPTSGGFNEQFF. CDR3 DNA sequence: TGTGCCAGCAGTCCAACTAGCGGGGGTTTCAATGAGCAGTTCTTC.

J is TRBJ1-1 and V is TRBV28; 11 nucleotides agree with TRBD1. The CDR3 is 18 amino acids. V lost 7 bases, J lost 5 bases, and 18 bases stayed unmatched. CDR1 is MDHEN, CDR2 SYDVKM, per germline. As DNA, the CDR3 is TGTGCCAGCACAGTTTACCCCCCAGGGACAGGGGGTATTACTGAAGCTTTCTTT. This encodes CASTVYPPGTGGITEAFF.

The table lists this clone with a count of one. V and J are TRBV5-1 and TRBJ2-5, with TRBD2 matching 13 bases. Germline-derived CDR1 and CDR2 are SGHRS and YFSETQ. This CDR3 is 16 amino acids long. V dropped 3 bases and J dropped 5; count of bases not matched to a gene: 7. CDR3 sequence reads: CASSSVGLAGEETQYF. The CDR3 DNA reads as TGCGCCAGCAGCTCGGTAGGACTAGCGGGAGAGGAGACCCAGTACTTC.

The chain is built from TRBV21-1 and TRBJ1-6; the table's D call TRBD1 went unverified against the DNA. TRBV21-1 is listed as a pseudogene. The CDR3 is 17 amino acids. CDR3 amino acids: CASSKVLQVVYNSPLHF. CDR3 DNA sequence: TGTGCCAGCAGCAAAGTCTTACAGGTCGTCTATAATTCACCCCTCCACTTT.

The chain employs TRBV6-1 and TRBJ2-7, with D possibly matching TRBD1 (6 bases). CDR1 is MNHNS, CDR2 SASEGT, per germline. This CDR3 has 15 amino acids. Trimming left V 1 base short and J 3 bases short, with 13 bases between. The CDR3 DNA is TGTGCCAGCAGTGAAGGGACAGAGAATTACTACGAGCAGTACTTC. Protein sequence: CASSEGTENYYEQYF.

Here the CDR3 reads CASSYGQDNEQFF. The CDR3 bases are TGCGCCAGCAGCTATGGACAAGACAATGAGCAGTTCTTC. The chain has TRBV5-1 and TRBJ2-1; tentative D call: TRBD1 (5 bases). In germline, CDR1 is SGHRS, CDR2 YFSETQ. The CDR3 totals 13 residues. V dropped 3 bases and J dropped 5 bases, with 9 bases sitting between them.

The chain carries TRBV6-5 and TRBJ2-7; 9 nucleotides match TRBD1. This CDR3 spans 13 amino acids. CDR1 and CDR2 from the germline V gene are MNHEY and SVGAGI. V lost 5 bases and J lost 4; bases outside the gene matches: 3. The CDR3 here is CASSHDRGYEQYF. In DNA form, the CDR3 reads TGTGCCAGCAGTCACGACAGGGGGTACGAGCAGTACTTC.

The rearrangement uses TRBV6-5 and TRBJ1-1, with D possibly being TRBD1 (5 bases). Trimming cost V 4 bases and J 5 bases, with 14 bases left between them. CDR1 is MNHEY and CDR2 is SVGAGI in the germline V gene. The length of the CDR3 is 14 residues. DNA for the CDR3: TGTGCCAGCAGTTTTGGGGGGTGGAGGACTGAAGCTTTCTTT. It encodes CASSFGGWRTEAFF.

The rearrangement uses TRBV11-2 and TRBJ2-1; 9 nucleotides line up with TRBD2. The CDR3 spans 16 residues. The germline V gene encodes CDR1 SGHAT and CDR2 FQNNGV. With V trimmed by 0 bases and J by 7 bases, 7 bases remained unmatched. The CDR3 nucleotides read TGTGCCAGCAGCTTAGATTCGGCGGGGGGGCTTAATGAGCAGTTCTTC. Its protein is CASSLDSAGGLNEQFF.